This passage covers 20 T cell receptor beta chains from one sample sequenced in a study of CD8 T cells in ankylosing spondylitis. TCRdb reanalysed the 5' RACE reads using MiXCR and keeps one entry per CDR3 protein. The sample contains fewer than 250,000 distinct CDR3 sequences, more than 25% of which appear only once. Material for sequencing was blood, either unsorted or a sorted T cell fraction (not recorded which). The receptors derive from a male donor with ankylosing spondylitis or in good health (not recorded which).

The V call is TRBV5-1, the J call TRBJ2-3; TRBD1 matches 7 bases. V lost 0 bases and J lost 2; bases outside the gene matches: 3. CDR1 and CDR2 from the germline V gene are SGHRS and YFSETQ. The CDR3 spans 15 residues. This CDR3 reads CASSLGDRDTDTQYF. The CDR3, as DNA: TGCGCCAGCAGCTTGGGAGACAGGGACACAGATACGCAGTATTTT.

The chain has TRBV7-9 and TRBJ1-1; 8 bases fit TRBD1. Per germline, CDR1 SEHNR and CDR2 FQNEAQ (reference sequence). The CDR3 has 16 amino acids. V shed 4 bases, J shed 0 bases, and the junction held 7 bases outside the gene matches. The CDR3 sequence: CASSSRDRRMNTEAFF. In DNA form, the CDR3 reads TGTGCCAGCAGCTCCCGGGACAGGCGAATGAACACTGAAGCTTTCTTT.

In this sample, this clonotype turned up a few times. The chain joins TRBV29-1 to TRBJ2-1, with 9 bases lining up with TRBD1. V gave up 1 base and J gave up 15 bases; unmatched junction bases: 4. Germline V lookup: CDR1 SQVTM, CDR2 ANQGSEA. CDR3 length equals 11 residues. The CDR3 protein is CSVEGDRAPFF. The CDR3 nucleotides read TGCAGCGTTGAAGGGGACAGGGCCCCGTTCTTC.

This chain joins TRBV23-1 and TRBJ2-1; unclear D gene. TRBV23-1 is known as an ORF, though its function is uncertain. CDR3 length: 8 amino acids. V was clipped by 6 bases and J by 15 bases, with 6 bases between them. CDR3: CASSPLFF. In DNA, the CDR3 is TGCGCCAGCAGCCCTTTGTTCTTC.

The chain couples TRBV5-5 to TRBJ2-1; no definite D call. In germline, CDR1 is SGHKS, CDR2 YYEKEE (reference sequence). CDR3 length: 13 residues. The ends were cut back, 0 bases at V and 5 bases at J, with 6 bases in the middle. The CDR3 DNA reads as TGTGCCAGCAGCTTGGTCGAGAACAATGAGCAGTTCTTC. Its protein is CASSLVENNEQFF.

This clonotype was seen only a few times. CDR3: CASTVSFSYEQYF. DNA of the CDR3: TGTGCCAGCACGGTATCCTTCTCCTACGAGCAGTACTTC. The chain links TRBV6-1 to TRBJ2-7; the D is unclear. Trimming left V 7 bases short and J 0 bases short, with 10 bases between. The CDR3 contains 13 residues. Germline CDR1 reads MNHNS; CDR2 reads SASEGT.

This chain connects TRBV6-5 to TRBJ2-7; D is undetermined. This CDR3 spans 13 amino acids. Germline CDR1 MNHEY, CDR2 SVGAGI. The V end was cut by 4 bases, the J end by 4 bases, with 11 bases between. CDR3 protein: CASSSLLLYEQYF. CDR3 DNA sequence: TGTGCCAGCAGTTCACTCCTTCTGTACGAGCAGTACTTC.

This clonotype was picked up a small number of times. The V call is TRBV7-2, the J call TRBJ2-3, with no clear D. CDR1 and CDR2 from the germline V gene are SGHTA and FQGNSA. Trimming cost V 6 bases and J 6 bases, with 13 bases left between them. This CDR3 spans 13 amino acids. The CDR3, as DNA: TGTGCCAGCAGTATGACGCGCCTTGATACGCAGTATTTT. This codes for CASSMTRLDTQYF.

This sequence joins TRBV7-9 and TRBJ2-7; 9 bases agree with TRBD1. Germline CDR1 reads SEHNR; CDR2 reads FQNEAQ (reference sequence). This CDR3 has 15 amino acids. Germline trimming cut 3 bases from V and 2 bases from J; bases unmatched to any gene: 5. The CDR3 DNA sequence: TGTGCCAGCAGCTTTGTGACAGGGGGGGCCTACGAGCAGTACTTC. Protein product: CASSFVTGGAYEQYF.

The chain has TRBV12-3 or TRBV12-4 and TRBJ2-3; D is unresolved. V shed 3 bases and J shed 4 bases, with 8 bases lying between them. The CDR3 runs to 13 residues. Written as DNA, the CDR3 is TGTGCCAGCAGTTTTCTGCAATCAGATACGCAGTATTTT. Translation gives CASSFLQSDTQYF.

This chain uses TRBV20-1 with TRBJ2-7; 9 nucleotides match TRBD2. The J segment lost 5 bases and the V segment lost 1 base, leaving 6 bases of the junction unmatched. This CDR3 spans 14 amino acids. The germline V gene has CDR1 DFQATT and CDR2 SNEGSKA (reference sequence). The DNA of the CDR3 is TGCAGTGCTAGAGTTGGTAGCGGGGGCGACGAGCAGTACTTC. Its translation: CSARVGSGGDEQYF.

This chain links TRBV5-1 with TRBJ2-7, with TRBD2 matching 7 bases. Unmatched junction bases numbered 8, after V lost 4 bases and J lost 4 bases. The CDR3 runs to 14 residues. CDR1 is SGHRS, CDR2 YFSETQ, per germline. In DNA form, the CDR3 reads TGCGCCAGCAGCCTGGGGGGGATGGGGTACGAGCAGTACTTC. Translation gives CASSLGGMGYEQYF.

The V call is TRBV7-2, the J call TRBJ2-5, with D perhaps TRBD1 or TRBD2 (5 bases each). Germline assignment: CDR1 SGHTA and CDR2 FQGNSA. The CDR3 covers 15 residues. Trimming cost V 4 bases and J 5 bases, with 17 bases left between them. The CDR3 nucleotides are TGTGCCAGCAGCTGGGGGACCTCGGATGGGGAGACCCAGTACTTC. It encodes CASSWGTSDGETQYF.

The genes are TRBV9 and TRBJ1-1; 9 bases match TRBD1. The trim removed 3 bases at V and 5 bases at J, leaving 5 bases unmatched. The CDR3 sequence is 14 residues long. The V gene's germline CDR1 is SGDLS and CDR2 YYNGEE. The CDR3 nucleotides read TGTGCCAGCAGCGGGCAAGACAGGGGGACTGAAGCTTTCTTT. This gives the protein CASSGQDRGTEAFF.

The rearrangement joins TRBV6-1 to TRBJ1-2; no clear D gene. Per germline, CDR1 MNHNS and CDR2 SASEGT. The ends were cut back, 2 bases at V and 4 bases at J, with 8 bases in the middle. This CDR3 contains 13 residues. The CDR3 DNA is TGTGCCAGCAGTGAAAATGGAGGCTATGGCTACACCTTC. Translation gives CASSENGGYGYTF.

The gene calls are TRBV29-1 and TRBJ1-1; 7 positions match TRBD1. J was trimmed by 5 bases and V by 6 bases; bases with no gene match: 15. Germline V gives CDR1 SQVTM, CDR2 ANQGSEA. This CDR3 region has 15 residues. In nucleotides, the CDR3 is TGCAGCGTGGACAGGCTGGGATCCTCGGGTACTGAAGCTTTCTTT. Protein product: CSVDRLGSSGTEAFF.

The V and J genes are TRBV5-1 and TRBJ2-3; D is undetermined. The CDR3 runs to 14 residues. Trimming left V 5 bases short and J 0 bases short, with 10 bases between. CDR1 is SGHRS, CDR2 YFSETQ, per germline. CDR3 DNA: TGCGCCAGCAGTACGGAACCTAGCACAGATACGCAGTATTTT. Residues: CASSTEPSTDTQYF.

V gene TRBV5-1 combines with J gene TRBJ1-6, with D tentatively TRBD1 (5 bases). Germline V lookup: CDR1 SGHRS, CDR2 YFSETQ. There are 15 residues in the CDR3. V lost 6 bases to trimming and J lost 11 bases, with 21 bases between them. The CDR3 DNA is TGCGCCAGCACACGCTCGGACCCCCGAGGGGCACCCCTCCACTTT. Translation gives CASTRSDPRGAPLHF.

The CDR3 sequence is CASSPPLTLSRSTDTQYF. For the CDR3, the DNA is TGTGCCAGCTCACCACCACTTACACTGAGTCGGAGCACAGATACGCAGTATTTT. The chain combines TRBV18 with TRBJ2-3; no reliable D call. The CDR3 covers 18 residues. The V gene's germline CDR1 is KGHSH and CDR2 LQKENI. V was shortened by 0 bases and J by 0 bases, with 16 bases between the two germline ends.

The chain joins TRBV20-1 to TRBJ1-1; no clear D gene. V gave up 0 bases and J gave up 7 bases, with 15 bases separating them. CDR3 size: 14 residues. Germline values: CDR1 DFQATT, CDR2 SNEGSKA (reference sequence). The CDR3 bases are TGCAGTGCTAGAGATCGGACTGGCGCGAGTGAAGCTTTCTTT. The encoded protein is CSARDRTGASEAFF.